This T cell receptor (beta chain) was captured in a study of T-cell reconstitution after alpha-beta-depleted transplantation in children. Unique molecular identifiers were incorporated during preparation of the TCRbeta library. TCRdb ran MiXCR on the PCR reads and lists one entry per CDR3 protein. This sample has a few hundred thousand distinct CDR3 sequences, with roughly 18% found just once. From germline, CDR1 is SEHNR and CDR2 FQNEAQ (reference sequence). V was shortened by 0 bases and J by 3 bases, with 9 bases between the two germline ends. The CDR3 spans 15 residues. This clonotype was seen a few times.

The starting material was PBMCs from the stem cell graft donor, obtained from the stem cell graft. This sequence joins TRBV7-9 and TRBJ1-5; D call uncertain. The receptor was derived from a human donor who donated a stem cell graft to a child with acute lymphoblastic leukemia. The CDR3 region has the DNA TGTGCCAGCAGCTTAGCTCCCAGCCCCAATCAGCCCCAGCATTTT. Protein sequence: CASSLAPSPNQPQHF.